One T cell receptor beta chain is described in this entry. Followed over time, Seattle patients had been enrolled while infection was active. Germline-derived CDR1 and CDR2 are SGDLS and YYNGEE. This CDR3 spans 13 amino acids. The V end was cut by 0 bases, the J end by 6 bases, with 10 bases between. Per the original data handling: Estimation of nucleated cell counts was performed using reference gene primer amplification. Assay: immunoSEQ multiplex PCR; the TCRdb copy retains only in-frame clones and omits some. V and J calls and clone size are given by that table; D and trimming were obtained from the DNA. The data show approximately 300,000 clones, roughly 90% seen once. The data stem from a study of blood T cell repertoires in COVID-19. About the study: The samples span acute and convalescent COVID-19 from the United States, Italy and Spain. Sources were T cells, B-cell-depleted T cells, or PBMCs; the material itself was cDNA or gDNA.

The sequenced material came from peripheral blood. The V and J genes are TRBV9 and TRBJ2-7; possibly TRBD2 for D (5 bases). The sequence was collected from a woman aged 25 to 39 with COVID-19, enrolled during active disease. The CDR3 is CASSVDVRAEQYF. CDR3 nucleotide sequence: TGTGCCAGCAGCGTAGATGTGAGGGCCGAGCAGTACTTC.